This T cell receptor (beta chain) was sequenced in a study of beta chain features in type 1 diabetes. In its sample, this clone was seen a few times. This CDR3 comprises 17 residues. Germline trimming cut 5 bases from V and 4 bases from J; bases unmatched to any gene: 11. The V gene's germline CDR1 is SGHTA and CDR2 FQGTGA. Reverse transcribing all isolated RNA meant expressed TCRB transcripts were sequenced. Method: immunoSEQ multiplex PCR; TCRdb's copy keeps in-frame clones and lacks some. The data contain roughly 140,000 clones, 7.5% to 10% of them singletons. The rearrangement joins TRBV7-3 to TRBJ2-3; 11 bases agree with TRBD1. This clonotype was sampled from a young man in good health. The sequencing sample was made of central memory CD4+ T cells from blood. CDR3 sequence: CASSRNTGTGGPDTQYF. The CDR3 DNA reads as TGTGCCAGCAGCCGAAACACCGGGACAGGGGGACCAGATACGCAGTATTTT.